Here is one TCR beta chain with its context. The data originate from a study of preoperative IRX-2 immunotherapy in early breast cancer. Measured with immunoSEQ multiplex PCR; TCRdb has only the in-frame clones, and not every one. Of around 62,000 clones in the sample, roughly 94% were seen once. This CDR3 spans 13 amino acids. V lost 4 bases to trimming and J lost 4 bases, with 10 bases between them. CDR1 and CDR2 from the germline V gene are MGHRA and YSYEKL. Treatment specified: preoperative locoregional IRX-2 cytokine immunotherapy. This phase Ib study tested locoregional IRX-2 cytokine immunotherapy given before surgery.

The sequence came from a human donor with breast cancer. The J gene is TRBJ2-5, the V gene TRBV4-1; D remains unclear. The specimen was collected from a patient treated with IRX-2 immunotherapy. CDR3 protein: CASSRLVLETQYF. The CDR3 DNA reads TGCGCCAGCAGCCGCCTGGTTTTAGAGACCCAGTACTTC.